These 30 T cell receptor beta chains share one sample of origin, sequenced in a study of OX40 agonist ivuxolimab in advanced cancers. Sequenced by immunoSEQ multiplex PCR; TCRdb stores in-frame clones only, minus some. The sample has 60,000 to 75,000 clones, over 65% seen once. This specimen consisted of CD4+ or CD8+ T cells sorted from blood, obtained in a trial of the OX40 agonist ivuxolimab. All receptors come from an adult with an advanced solid tumor such as melanoma, head and neck, liver or kidney cancer.

This chain connects TRBV30 to TRBJ1-3; D unresolved. CDR1 is GTSNPN, CDR2 SVGIG, per germline (reference sequence). This CDR3 is 11 amino acids long. Trimming took 1 base from V and 5 from J, leaving 3 bases between them. CDR3 protein: CAWSGRNTIYF. CDR3 DNA sequence: TGTGCCTGGAGTGGACGAAACACCATATATTTT.

This chain uses TRBV18 with TRBJ2-3; D ambiguous. Deletions cut 2 bases from V and 5 bases from J, with 2 bases between. Germline V lookup: CDR1 KGHSH, CDR2 LQKENI. CDR3 length: 11 residues. The CDR3 sequence: CASSPLDTQYF. In DNA form, the CDR3 reads TGTGCCAGCTCACCATTAGATACGCAGTATTTT.

The V call is TRBV13, the J call TRBJ2-1, with D tentatively TRBD2 (5 bases). In germline, CDR1 is PRHDT, CDR2 FYEKMQ (reference sequence). With 5 bases removed from V and 0 bases from J, the gap between germline ends came to 14 bases. The CDR3 extends over 16 amino acids. The CDR3 region is CASSDMTGSSYNEQFF. The DNA for the CDR3 is TGTGCCAGCAGCGATATGACGGGAAGCTCCTACAATGAGCAGTTCTTC.

In this sample, this clone turned up a few times. V and J are TRBV4-2 and TRBJ1-2, with 9 positions matching TRBD1. The CDR3 loop spans 15 amino acids. Germline trimming cut 5 bases from V and 2 bases from J; bases unmatched to any gene: 6. Germline V CDR1 and CDR2: LGHNA, YNFKEQ. In nucleotides, the CDR3 is TGTGCCAGCAGCTTGAGGGGACAGGGAAACTATGGCTACACCTTC. Translating gives CASSLRGQGNYGYTF.

CDR3 DNA sequence: TGTGCCAGCAGTGACTTCGTGGCAGGGGGAACGGCTGAAGCTTTCTTT. Translation gives CASSDFVAGGTAEAFF. This chain connects TRBV6-4 to TRBJ1-1, with 7 bases aligning to TRBD1. V gave up 1 base and J gave up 6 bases; unmatched junction bases: 11. The CDR3 has 16 residues. In germline, CDR1 is MRHNA, CDR2 SNTAGT.

The V gene is TRBV7-9, the J gene TRBJ1-1, with D possibly TRBD1 on 6 matching bases. This CDR3 is built from 15 residues. Trimming took off 3 bases at V and 4 bases at J, with 15 bases between the two ends. Germline V gives CDR1 SEHNR, CDR2 FQNEAQ (reference sequence). CDR3 nucleotide sequence: TGTGCCAGCAGCTTGGGGGCAGGGGAAAGCACTGAAGCTTTCTTT. Translated, it gives CASSLGAGESTEAFF.

This sequence joins TRBV5-4 and TRBJ2-4; 8 bases agree with TRBD1. The CDR3 runs 17 residues. The V gene end was trimmed by 0 bases and the J gene end by 3 bases; junction bases not matched to a gene: 8. The germline CDR1 and CDR2 sequences are SGHNT and YYREEE (reference sequence). The CDR3 coding sequence is TGTGCCAGCAGCTTGGTAGGCCAGGGGGCGGACAAAAACATTCAGTACTTC. This translates into CASSLVGQGADKNIQYF.

This CDR3 reads CATSRGQGGWETQYF. DNA for the CDR3: TGTGCCACCAGCAGAGGACAGGGGGGTTGGGAGACCCAGTACTTC. The gene calls are TRBV15 and TRBJ2-5; 9 nucleotides agree with TRBD1. J was trimmed by 5 bases and V by 1 base; bases with no gene match: 5. Looked up from germline, CDR1 is LNHNV and CDR2 is YYDKDF (reference sequence). The CDR3 has 15 residues.

This chain uses TRBV7-8 with TRBJ1-5, with a weak D call TRBD1 (5 bases). The CDR3 extends over 15 amino acids. The V end was cut by 5 bases, the J end by 7 bases, with 18 bases between. Germline V CDR1 and CDR2: SGHVS, FQNEAQ. Here the CDR3 reads CASSLTSGPSQPQHF. CDR3 in DNA: TGTGCCAGCAGCCTCACCTCGGGGCCATCCCAGCCCCAGCATTTT.

The chain has TRBV28 and TRBJ2-2, with 8 bases lining up with TRBD1. CDR1 and CDR2 (germline): MDHEN, SYDVKM. V gave up 5 bases and J gave up 2 bases; unmatched junction bases: 7. The CDR3 has 16 amino acids. The CDR3 bases are TGTGCCAGCAGTCCTTGGACAGGGACTAACACCGGGGAGCTGTTTTTT. This encodes CASSPWTGTNTGELFF.

The rearrangement joins TRBV19 to TRBJ1-1; a possible D gene is TRBD1 (5 bases). The CDR3 runs 15 residues. Germline V lookup: CDR1 LNHDA, CDR2 SQIVND (reference sequence). Trimming took off 4 bases at V and 0 bases at J, with 12 bases between the two ends. Written as DNA, the CDR3 is TGTGCCAGTAGTAGGGGGGACCTGATGAACACTGAAGCTTTCTTT. It yields the protein CASSRGDLMNTEAFF. Combining the CDR3 with reference TRBV19 and TRBJ1-1 gives the whole variable domain DGGITQSPKYLFRKEGQNVTLSCEQNLNHDAMYWYRQDPGQGLRLIYYSQIVNDFQKGDIAEGYSVSREKKESFPLTVTSAQKNPTAFYLCASSRGDLMNTEAFFGQGTRLTVV.

This chain uses TRBV6-1 with TRBJ1-5; D is undetermined. Germline-derived CDR1 and CDR2 are MNHNS and SASEGT. V gave up 4 bases and J gave up 2 bases, with 9 bases separating them. This CDR3 is built from 14 residues. The CDR3 nucleotides read TGTGCCAGCAGTGTTGGATTTGGCAATCAGCCCCAGCATTTT. This gives the protein CASSVGFGNQPQHF.

CDR3 in amino acids: CASSFSTGASPSPLHF. The CDR3 region has the DNA TGTGCCAGCAGTTTTAGTACAGGAGCTTCACCTTCACCCCTCCACTTT. The J gene is TRBJ1-6, the V gene TRBV28, with TRBD1 as a possible D gene (5 bases). The germline gives CDR1 MDHEN, CDR2 SYDVKM. This CDR3 comprises 16 residues. V dropped 3 bases and J dropped 9 bases, with 18 bases sitting between them.

This sequence joins TRBV30 and TRBJ2-1; D unresolved. CDR3 length equals 12 residues. Germline-derived CDR1 and CDR2 are GTSNPN and SVGIG (reference sequence). With 1 base removed from V and 6 bases from J, the gap between germline ends came to 7 bases. Here the CDR3 DNA reads TGTGCCTGGAGTGGGCAGGTCAATGAGCAGTTCTTC. Translation gives CAWSGQVNEQFF.

This clone was picked up one time. This rearrangement joins TRBV5-1 to TRBJ1-3; 8 bases line up with TRBD1. Germline values: CDR1 SGHRS, CDR2 YFSETQ. J was trimmed by 4 bases and V by 1 base; bases with no gene match: 7. The CDR3 consists of 16 residues. The CDR3 nucleotides read TGCGCCAGCAGCTTGAGCTGGACAGGGAAAGGAAACACCATATATTTT. The encoded protein is CASSLSWTGKGNTIYF.

The chain recombines TRBV28 with TRBJ1-5, with D possibly being TRBD1 (6 bases). Germline lookup yields CDR1 MDHEN and CDR2 SYDVKM. The V and J ends lost 8 bases and 0 bases respectively, with 11 bases between them. This CDR3 has 14 amino acids. The CDR3 DNA reads as TGTGCCAGCTTGACAGGCCATAGCAATCAGCCCCAGCATTTT. Translating gives CASLTGHSNQPQHF.

This rearrangement joins TRBV28 to TRBJ2-3; D not certain. Germline V CDR1 and CDR2: MDHEN, SYDVKM. The CDR3 consists of 12 residues. Trimming cost V 4 bases and J 6 bases, with 8 bases left between them. CDR3 protein: CASSSEFDTQYF. Written as DNA, the CDR3 is TGTGCCAGCAGTTCCGAGTTCGATACGCAGTATTTT.

This chain connects TRBV5-4 to TRBJ2-7; the D is unclear. This CDR3 has 13 residues. Germline V gives CDR1 SGHNT, CDR2 YYREEE (reference sequence). Trimming left V 0 bases short and J 3 bases short, with 7 bases between. This CDR3 is CASSLDGYYEQYF. The CDR3, as DNA: TGTGCCAGCAGCTTGGACGGCTACTACGAGCAGTACTTC.

The CDR3 is CASSEWQGRTEAFF. The CDR3, as DNA: TGTGCCAGCAGCGAGTGGCAGGGGCGGACTGAAGCTTTCTTT. The chain links TRBV5-5 to TRBJ1-1; possible D gene TRBD1, 6 bases. Per germline, CDR1 SGHKS and CDR2 YYEKEE (reference sequence). The CDR3 has 14 amino acids. Trimming removed 4 bases from V and 5 bases from J, with 15 bases in between.

This clone was counted only a few times. V and J are TRBV4-1 and TRBJ1-5, with 8 positions matching TRBD1. In germline, CDR1 is MGHRA, CDR2 YSYEKL. The CDR3 loop spans 18 amino acids. The ends lost 1 base at V and 1 base at J; junction bases unmatched: 9. The DNA for the CDR3 is TGCGCCAGCAGCCAAGTGTTCAGGGGGCGTCTAAGCAATCAGCCCCAGCATTTT. Protein: CASSQVFRGRLSNQPQHF.

CDR3 amino acids: CASTQTGDGNTIYF. CDR3 bases: TGCGCCAGCACTCAGACAGGGGATGGAAACACCATATATTTT. The genes are TRBV5-1 and TRBJ1-3; 8 bases fit TRBD1. Per the germline V gene, CDR1 is SGHRS and CDR2 is YFSETQ. There are 14 residues in the CDR3. Trimming cost V 6 bases and J 3 bases; bases outside gene matches: 5.

The CDR3 sequence: CAWSVQGWSYNSPLHF. CDR3 in DNA: TGTGCCTGGAGTGTACAGGGTTGGTCCTATAATTCACCCCTCCACTTT. The rearrangement links TRBV30 to TRBJ1-6; D possibly corresponds to TRBD1 (6 bases). This CDR3 contains 16 residues. V shed 0 bases and J shed 1 base, with 10 bases lying between them. Per germline, CDR1 GTSNPN and CDR2 SVGIG (reference sequence).

DNA of the CDR3: TGTGCCAGCAGGGTCTTTGACAGGACCTCCTACGAGCAGTACTTC. Protein: CASRVFDRTSYEQYF. The rearrangement joins TRBV6-1 to TRBJ2-7; maybe TRBD1 (6 bases). With 6 bases removed from V and 0 bases from J, the gap between germline ends came to 15 bases. Germline V gene lookup returns CDR1 MNHNS and CDR2 SASEGT. The CDR3 sequence is 15 residues long.

V gene TRBV7-3 combines with J gene TRBJ2-3; 9 bases agree with TRBD2. V lost 4 bases to trimming and J lost 4 bases; unmatched junction nucleotides: 9. Germline V gene sequence: CDR1 SGHTA, CDR2 FQGTGA. The length of the CDR3 is 16 residues. CDR3 in DNA: TGTGCCAGCAGCTACCTAGCGGGGAGTTCTCCAGATACGCAGTATTTT. Amino acids: CASSYLAGSSPDTQYF.

This clone was seen more than once but under ten times. The gene calls are TRBV2 and TRBJ2-2, with D possibly TRBD2 on 7 matching bases. The CDR3 spans 16 residues. Germline-derived CDR1 and CDR2 are SNHLY and FYNNEI. Trimming took 6 bases from V and 4 from J, leaving 18 bases between them. The CDR3 sequence: CASRGGGPGGTGELFF. CDR3 sequence (DNA): TGTGCCAGCAGGGGAGGGGGACCCGGCGGCACCGGGGAGCTGTTTTTT.

The V call is TRBV19, the J call TRBJ1-2; 9 bases agree with TRBD1. CDR1 and CDR2 from the germline V gene are LNHDA and SQIVND (reference sequence). V shed 3 bases, J shed 4 bases, and the junction held 6 bases outside the gene matches. The CDR3 spans 15 residues. The CDR3 loop is CASSMVTGGAYGYTF. The CDR3 DNA reads as TGTGCCAGTAGTATGGTTACAGGGGGCGCCTATGGCTACACCTTC.

This clone was found once. The rearrangement links TRBV29-1 to TRBJ1-4, with D tentatively TRBD1 (6 bases). The CDR3 sequence is 16 residues long. Germline V gene lookup returns CDR1 SQVTM and CDR2 ANQGSEA. The germline V and J ends were trimmed by 4 bases and 0 bases, with 15 bases remaining between them. The CDR3: CSVGGGDRTTNEKLFF. In nucleotides, the CDR3 is TGCAGCGTTGGGGGGGGAGACAGGACAACTAATGAAAAACTGTTTTTT. Full variable domain (rest looked up from reference TRBV29-1 and TRBJ1-4): SAVISQKPSRDICQRGTSLTIQCQVDSQVTMMFWYRQQPGQSLTLIATANQGSEATYESGFVIDKFPISRPNLTFSTLTVSNMSPEDSSIYLCSVGGGDRTTNEKLFFGSGTQLSVL.

This sequence joins TRBV21-1 and TRBJ2-3; the DNA was not used to check the table's D call, TRBD2. TRBV21-1 represents a pseudogene. CDR3 length: 16 amino acids. The CDR3 region has the DNA TGTGCCAGCAGCAAACAGCGGGGAGGGGGTGAGAATACGCAGTATTTT. It translates to CASSKQRGGGENTQYF.

The chain carries TRBV11-2 and TRBJ1-1, with TRBD1 matching 9 bases. V lost 5 bases, J lost 3 bases, and 4 bases stayed unmatched. The V gene's germline CDR1 is SGHAT and CDR2 FQNNGV. The CDR3 is made up of 14 amino acids. The CDR3 is CASSTGQGYTEAFF. CDR3 nucleotides: TGTGCCAGCAGCACGGGACAGGGTTACACTGAAGCTTTCTTT.

The CDR3 sequence: CSVYGGLNEKLFF. The CDR3 DNA follows: TGCAGCGTTTATGGGGGTTTGAACGAAAAACTGTTTTTT. This sequence joins TRBV29-1 and TRBJ1-4; D is possibly TRBD1 (5 bases). The length of the CDR3 is 13 residues. CDR1 and CDR2 (germline): SQVTM, ANQGSEA. Trimming took off 5 bases at V and 8 bases at J, with 15 bases between the two ends.